The source of this TCR beta chain is a study of blood T cell repertoires in COVID-19. Overall study: Spain, Italy and the United States supplied samples that represented acute and convalescent COVID-19.

Cohort assignment relied on participant-reported clinical history. The assay was immunoSEQ multiplex PCR, and TCRdb's table has in-frame clones only and misses some. The table records a few hundred thousand clones, 80% to 90% of them present only once. Germline values: CDR1 MNHNS, CDR2 SASEGT. The CDR3 loop spans 15 amino acids. J was trimmed by 10 bases and V by 2 bases; bases with no gene match: 8. The chain joins TRBV6-1 to TRBJ1-6; 7 nucleotides line up with TRBD1. This receptor was identified in a woman between 35 and 50 years old with acute COVID-19. Sequencing input: PBMCs or T cells enriched from blood (not recorded which). CDR3 sequence (DNA): TGTGCCAGCAGTGAACGTGACAGGGCCTACTCACCCCTCCACTTT. It translates to CASSERDRAYSPLHF.